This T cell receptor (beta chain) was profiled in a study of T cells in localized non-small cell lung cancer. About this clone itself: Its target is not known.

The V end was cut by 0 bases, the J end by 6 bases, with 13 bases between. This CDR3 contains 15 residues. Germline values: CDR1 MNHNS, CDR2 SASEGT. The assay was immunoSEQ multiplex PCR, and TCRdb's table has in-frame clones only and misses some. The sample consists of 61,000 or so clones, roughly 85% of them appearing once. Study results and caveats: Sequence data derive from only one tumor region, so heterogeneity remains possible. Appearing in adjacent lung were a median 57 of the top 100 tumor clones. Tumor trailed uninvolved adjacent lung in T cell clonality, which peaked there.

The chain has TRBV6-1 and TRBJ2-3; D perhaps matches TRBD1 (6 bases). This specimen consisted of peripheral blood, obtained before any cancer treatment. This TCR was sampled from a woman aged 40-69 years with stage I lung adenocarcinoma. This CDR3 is CASSEAQGLGDTQYF. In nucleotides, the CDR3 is TGTGCCAGCAGTGAAGCACAGGGCTTAGGGGATACGCAGTATTTT.